Below, 32 T cell receptor beta chains from the same sample are listed, as sequenced in a study of PD-L1 blockade in urothelial cancer. Profiled with immunoSEQ multiplex PCR; TCRdb holds only in-frame clones, not every one. Here the sample spans about 79,000 clones, around four fifths being singletons. Time point meaning: pretreatment peripheral blood. The sample consisted of PBMCs, taken around atezolizumab (anti-PD-L1) treatment. The receptors stem from a man aged 40-50 years with urothelial cancer.

This rearrangement joins TRBV9 to TRBJ2-2, with a tentative D call TRBD2 (6 bases). Between the trimmed V and J ends, which lost 0 bases and 4 bases, there was a span of 19 bases. The germline CDR1 and CDR2 sequences are SGDLS and YYNGEE. The CDR3 has 18 residues. The CDR3 loop reads CASSVGSSGLRGTGELFF. DNA for the CDR3: TGTGCCAGCAGCGTAGGGAGTAGCGGTTTAAGGGGCACCGGGGAGCTGTTTTTT.

The sample holds one count of this clone. CDR3 amino acids: CASSEPPRLAGVGETQYF. DNA for the CDR3: TGTGCCAGCAGTGAACCTCCGCGACTAGCGGGAGTTGGAGAGACCCAGTACTTC. The rearrangement uses TRBV2 and TRBJ2-5, with TRBD2 identical over 12 bases. The length of the CDR3 is 18 residues. In germline, CDR1 is SNHLY, CDR2 FYNNEI. V lost 2 bases and J lost 4; bases outside the gene matches: 11.

This chain joins TRBV28 and TRBJ1-3, with D possibly being TRBD1 (6 bases). The CDR3 runs 13 residues. With 6 bases removed from V and 3 bases from J, the gap between germline ends came to 9 bases. The germline CDR1 and CDR2 sequences are MDHEN and SYDVKM. CDR3 nucleotides: TGTGCCAGCAGGGACAGTAATGGAAACACCATATATTTT. It encodes CASRDSNGNTIYF. Drawing the rest from reference TRBV28 and TRBJ1-3, the complete variable domain is DVKVTQSSRYLVKRTGEKVFLECVQDMDHENMFWYRQDPGLGLRLIYFSYDVKMKEKGDIPEGYSVSREKKERFSLILESASTNQTSMYLCASRDSNGNTIYFGEGSWLTVV.

This clone was seen more than once but under ten times. V and J are TRBV5-1 and TRBJ2-7; 10 nucleotides align to TRBD2. The CDR3 loop spans 15 amino acids. Unmatched junction bases numbered 3, after V lost 0 bases and J lost 3 bases. CDR1 is SGHRS, CDR2 YFSETQ, per germline. This chain's CDR3 is CASSLDTSGNYEQYF. The CDR3 DNA is TGCGCCAGCAGCTTGGATACTAGCGGGAACTACGAGCAGTACTTC.

The rearrangement links TRBV7-2 to TRBJ2-1; D might be TRBD2 (6 bases). V lost 5 bases, J lost 6 bases, and 11 bases lay in between. CDR3 length: 13 residues. Germline values: CDR1 SGHTA, CDR2 FQGNSA. The CDR3 coding sequence is TGTGCCAGCAGCACGACCGGGGGCAATGAGCAGTTCTTC. Translated: CASSTTGGNEQFF.

The J gene is TRBJ2-3, the V gene TRBV10-3; the D is unclear. V was cut by 8 bases and J by 3 bases, with 9 bases left in between. The CDR3 is 12 residues long. Germline assignment: CDR1 ENHRY and CDR2 SYGVKD. CDR3: CAIGLTTDTQYF. In nucleotides, the CDR3 is TGTGCCATCGGCCTCACGACAGATACGCAGTATTTT.

The chain employs TRBV7-3 and TRBJ2-7, with D possibly being TRBD2 (6 bases). Germline lookup yields CDR1 SGHTA and CDR2 FQGTGA. The ends were cut back, 5 bases at V and 3 bases at J, with 20 bases in the middle. This CDR3 comprises 16 residues. DNA for the CDR3: TGTGCCAGCAGCCCTACTAGCACGAGTATAGGCTACGAGCAGTACTTC. This encodes CASSPTSTSIGYEQYF.

This sequence joins TRBV6-5 and TRBJ2-7; D perhaps matches TRBD2 (5 bases). Trimming took off 8 bases at V and 6 bases at J, with 20 bases between the two ends. The CDR3 spans 14 residues. Per the germline V gene, CDR1 is MNHEY and CDR2 is SVGAGI. CDR3 sequence: CASSPGGSAREQYF. The CDR3 nucleotides read TGTGCCAGCTCCCCTGGCGGGTCGGCTCGCGAGCAGTACTTC.

CDR3 protein: CASSALSSGTEAFF. CDR3 nucleotide sequence: TGTGCCAGCAGTGCCCTATCCAGCGGCACTGAAGCTTTCTTT. The J gene is TRBJ1-1, the V gene TRBV6-4; D is ambiguous. The CDR3 has 14 amino acids. V lost 4 bases, J lost 4 bases, and 13 bases lay in between. Germline assignment: CDR1 MRHNA and CDR2 SNTAGT.

The rearrangement uses TRBV7-9 and TRBJ2-2; weak D call: TRBD1 (6 bases). The V gene's germline CDR1 is SEHNR and CDR2 FQNEAQ (reference sequence). The CDR3 loop spans 15 amino acids. Deletions cut 5 bases from V and 7 bases from J, with 17 bases between. This chain's CDR3 is CASSPRNRADGELFF. CDR3 in DNA: TGTGCCAGCAGCCCTAGAAACAGGGCGGACGGGGAGCTGTTTTTT.

The chain employs TRBV11-1 and TRBJ1-4; D uncertain. The germline V gene encodes CDR1 SGHAT and CDR2 FQDESV (reference sequence). Trimming stripped 5 bases from V and 0 bases from J, with 10 bases between. The CDR3 covers 15 residues. The CDR3 protein is CASSASRTTNEKLFF. The CDR3 DNA reads TGTGCCAGCAGCGCCTCCAGAACAACTAATGAAAAACTGTTTTTT.

The rearrangement uses TRBV10-3 and TRBJ1-5, with D unresolved. Germline V gene data show CDR1 as ENHRY and CDR2 as SYGVKD. Between the trimmed V and J ends, which lost 8 bases and 1 base, there was a span of 15 bases. The length of the CDR3 is 15 residues. The CDR3 reads CAIGEGIGSNQPQHF. In DNA form, the CDR3 reads TGTGCCATCGGAGAGGGAATCGGCAGCAATCAGCCCCAGCATTTT.

This clone appeared a few times. The chain joins TRBV5-1 to TRBJ2-2; 7 bases are shared with TRBD1. Germline CDR1 is SGHRS and CDR2 is YFSETQ. The CDR3 loop spans 15 amino acids. The junction had 8 bases not matched to a gene; V was cut back by 4 bases and J by 5 bases. The CDR3 is CASSTKTGATGELFF. Here the CDR3 DNA reads TGCGCCAGCAGCACCAAAACAGGGGCAACCGGGGAGCTGTTTTTT.

V gene TRBV5-8 combines with J gene TRBJ1-1; D gene unclear. Between the trimmed V and J ends, which lost 0 bases and 8 bases, there was a span of 14 bases. This CDR3 is built from 14 residues. CDR1 SGHTS and CDR2 YDEGEE come from the germline V gene. The CDR3 is CASSLAARLTEAFF. Here the CDR3 DNA reads TGTGCCAGCAGCTTGGCTGCCAGACTTACCGAAGCTTTCTTT.

The V gene is TRBV11-3, the J gene TRBJ2-2; D is uncertain. The germline V gene has CDR1 SGHNT and CDR2 YENEEA. The CDR3 is 16 residues long. Between the trimmed V and J ends, which lost 0 bases and 3 bases, there was a span of 11 bases. The CDR3 sequence: CASSLDLTPHTGELFF. In DNA form, the CDR3 reads TGTGCCAGCAGCTTAGATCTAACCCCCCACACCGGGGAGCTGTTTTTT.

This chain uses TRBV28 with TRBJ1-3, with TRBD1 identical over 8 bases. Germline trimming cut 5 bases from V and 9 bases from J; bases unmatched to any gene: 12. Germline CDR1 is MDHEN and CDR2 is SYDVKM. The CDR3 spans 15 residues. The CDR3: CASSLNGQGGGTIYF. The CDR3 DNA follows: TGTGCCAGCAGTCTTAACGGACAGGGCGGCGGCACCATATATTTT.

The chain has TRBV5-1 and TRBJ2-6, with 7 nucleotides matching TRBD1. V shed 0 bases, J shed 1 base, and the junction held 4 bases outside the gene matches. The CDR3 runs 17 residues. Germline V CDR1 and CDR2: SGHRS, YFSETQ. CDR3 sequence (DNA): TGCGCCAGCAGCTTGGAAGGGGGCAGGTCTGGGGCCAACGTCCTGACTTTC. As protein: CASSLEGGRSGANVLTF.

This chain links TRBV5-1 with TRBJ2-6; possibly TRBD1 for D (6 bases). Between the trimmed V and J ends, which lost 4 bases and 3 bases, there was a span of 11 bases. Germline V gives CDR1 SGHRS, CDR2 YFSETQ. This CDR3 comprises 15 residues. CDR3 in DNA: TGCGCCAGCAGCCCAGGGGCGGTTGGGGCCAACGTCCTGACTTTC. Translation: CASSPGAVGANVLTF.

This clone was detected only a few times. The genes are TRBV4-1 and TRBJ2-7; 7 nucleotides match TRBD2. The CDR3 spans 12 residues. With V trimmed by 1 base and J by 12 bases, 6 bases remained unmatched. CDR1 MGHRA and CDR2 YSYEKL come from the germline V gene. Here the CDR3 DNA reads TGCGCCAGCAGCCAAGGCGGACTAGTTCGGTACTTC. The encoded protein is CASSQGGLVRYF.

This clone was observed a few times. The V gene is TRBV27, the J gene TRBJ1-4; a weak D match, TRBD1 (5 bases). CDR1 MNHEY and CDR2 SMNVEV come from the germline V gene (reference sequence). V gave up 5 bases and J gave up 8 bases, with 15 bases separating them. This CDR3 contains 14 residues. The CDR3 nucleotides are TGTGCCAGCAGTCAGCTAGGGGCAAGGGAAAAACTGTTTTTT. As protein: CASSQLGAREKLFF.

This chain links TRBV5-6 with TRBJ1-5, with unresolved D. The CDR3 has 17 amino acids. The V and J ends lost 0 bases and 4 bases respectively, with 17 bases between them. The germline V gene encodes CDR1 SGHDT and CDR2 YYEEEE. This chain's CDR3 is CASSLGGNRGLNQPQHF. CDR3 nucleotide sequence: TGTGCCAGCAGCTTGGGGGGAAATCGAGGGCTAAATCAGCCCCAGCATTTT.

V is TRBV27 and J is TRBJ1-2; 10 bases fit TRBD1. Germline V gene lookup returns CDR1 MNHEY and CDR2 SMNVEV (reference sequence). The trim removed 6 bases at V and 4 bases at J, leaving 2 bases unmatched. The CDR3 runs 13 residues. CDR3 nucleotides: TGTGCCAGCAGGACAGGGGGCGGCTATGGCTACACCTTC. It encodes CASRTGGGYGYTF.

The rearrangement uses TRBV7-3 and TRBJ2-6; D perhaps matches TRBD1 (6 bases). V was shortened by 5 bases and J by 0 bases, with 17 bases between the two germline ends. Looked up from germline, CDR1 is SGHTA and CDR2 is FQGTGA. The CDR3 loop spans 18 amino acids. The CDR3 here is CASSRLAGVGSGANVLTF. The CDR3 DNA follows: TGTGCCAGCAGCCGTTTAGCAGGGGTTGGCTCTGGGGCCAACGTCCTGACTTTC.

V and J are TRBV5-4 and TRBJ2-7, with 12 bases identical to TRBD2. The CDR3 has 16 residues. With 0 bases clipped from V and 3 bases from J, the junction kept 4 bases outside the gene matches. Germline CDR1 and CDR2: SGHNT and YYREEE (reference sequence). The DNA for the CDR3 is TGTGCCAGCAGCTTGGGGGGGACTAGCGGGTTCTACGAGCAGTACTTC. This codes for CASSLGGTSGFYEQYF.

The CDR3 DNA is TGTGCCTGTACCAACTCGCCCAACTACGAGCAGTACTTC. Translation: CACTNSPNYEQYF. The chain recombines TRBV30 with TRBJ2-7; D uncertain. CDR3 length: 13 residues. Germline assignment: CDR1 GTSNPN and CDR2 SVGIG (reference sequence). V gave up 6 bases and J gave up 3 bases, with 15 bases separating them.

This clone was detected only a few times. CDR3 protein: CASSPSQGVFGTGELFF. The CDR3, as DNA: TGTGCCAGCTCACCTTCACAGGGGGTCTTCGGCACCGGGGAGCTGTTTTTT. The chain has TRBV18 and TRBJ2-2; 8 bases are shared with TRBD1. Germline loops: CDR1 KGHSH, CDR2 LQKENI. Losses at the gene ends were 3 bases for V and 4 bases for J; bases not matched to a gene: 10. The CDR3 runs to 17 residues.

The gene calls are TRBV10-1 and TRBJ2-7, with TRBD2 matching 8 bases. In germline, CDR1 is WNHNN, CDR2 SYGVQD (reference sequence). The CDR3 totals 14 residues. The trim removed 3 bases at V and 2 bases at J, leaving 3 bases unmatched. The CDR3 is CASSDGSGAYEQYF. In nucleotides, the CDR3 is TGCGCCAGCAGTGATGGTAGCGGGGCCTACGAGCAGTACTTC.

This rearrangement joins TRBV6-1 to TRBJ1-2; D remains unclear. Germline V CDR1 and CDR2: MNHNS, SASEGT. The CDR3 totals 13 residues. Trimming removed 2 bases at V and 8 bases at J, with 12 bases between. DNA for the CDR3: TGTGCCAGCAGTGAAATGGCGGCGCGAGGCTACACCTTC. Its translation: CASSEMAARGYTF.

This sequence joins TRBV27 and TRBJ2-7; perhaps TRBD2 as D (6 bases). The V gene lost 4 bases and the J gene lost 3 bases, with 13 bases spanning the gap. The CDR3 covers 14 residues. Germline V gene data show CDR1 as MNHEY and CDR2 as SMNVEV (reference sequence). Here the CDR3 DNA reads TGTGCCAGCAGTTCCCTCGGGGGAATCTACGAGCAGTACTTC. Its protein product is CASSSLGGIYEQYF.

This chain joins TRBV28 and TRBJ1-5, with a possible D match to TRBD1 (5 bases). The V end lost 3 bases, the J end lost 4 bases, and 10 bases lay between the germline ends. Germline values: CDR1 MDHEN, CDR2 SYDVKM. The CDR3 runs 14 residues. The CDR3 DNA reads as TGTGCCAGCAGTTTGGGGCAGCCGAATCAGCCCCAGCATTTT. This gives the protein CASSLGQPNQPQHF.

The V and J genes are TRBV10-2 and TRBJ2-5; 14 nucleotides line up with TRBD2. The V gene end was trimmed by 4 bases and the J gene end by 4 bases; junction bases not matched to a gene: 8. Germline V gene sequence: CDR1 WSHSY, CDR2 SAAADI. CDR3 length: 17 residues. CDR3 sequence (DNA): TGCGCCAGCAGTGCAAGTAGACTAGCGGGAGGGGTAGAGACCCAGTACTTC. It is translated as CASSASRLAGGVETQYF.

This clone was observed a handful of times. This chain uses TRBV10-1 with TRBJ1-2, with D hard to call. Trimming shortened V by 11 bases and J by 3 bases, and 13 bases separated the two germline ends. The CDR3 contains 12 residues. Germline V gene data show CDR1 as WNHNN and CDR2 as SYGVQD (reference sequence). DNA of the CDR3: TGCGCCGCGAGCGGGCCCCACTATGGCTACACCTTC. It translates to CAASGPHYGYTF.